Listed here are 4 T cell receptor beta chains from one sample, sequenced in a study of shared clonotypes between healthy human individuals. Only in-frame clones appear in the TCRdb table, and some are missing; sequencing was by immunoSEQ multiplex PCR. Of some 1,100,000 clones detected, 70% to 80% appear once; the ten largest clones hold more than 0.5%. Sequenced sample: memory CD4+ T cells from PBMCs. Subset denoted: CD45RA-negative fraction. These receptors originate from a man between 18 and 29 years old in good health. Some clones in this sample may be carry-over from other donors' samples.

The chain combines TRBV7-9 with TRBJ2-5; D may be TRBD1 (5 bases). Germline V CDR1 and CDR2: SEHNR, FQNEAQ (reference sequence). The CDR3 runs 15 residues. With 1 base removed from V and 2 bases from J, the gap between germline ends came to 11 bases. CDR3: CASSLGVGQQETQYF. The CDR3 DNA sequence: TGTGCCAGCAGCTTAGGCGTGGGGCAGCAAGAGACCCAGTACTTC.

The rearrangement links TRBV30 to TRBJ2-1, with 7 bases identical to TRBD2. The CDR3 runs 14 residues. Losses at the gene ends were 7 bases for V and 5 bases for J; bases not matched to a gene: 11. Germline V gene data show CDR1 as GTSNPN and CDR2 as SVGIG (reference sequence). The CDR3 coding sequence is TGTGCCTTGACAACGGCTAGCGGTGACAATGAGCAGTTCTTC. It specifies CALTTASGDNEQFF.

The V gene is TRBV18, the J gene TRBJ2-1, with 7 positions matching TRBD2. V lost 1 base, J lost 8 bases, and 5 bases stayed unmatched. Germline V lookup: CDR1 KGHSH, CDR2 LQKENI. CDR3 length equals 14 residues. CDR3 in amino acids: CASSPRLAVDEQFF. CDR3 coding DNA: TGTGCCAGCTCACCACGACTAGCTGTGGATGAGCAGTTCTTC. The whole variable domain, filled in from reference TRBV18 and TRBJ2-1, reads NAGVMQNPRHLVRRRGQEARLRCSPMKGHSHVYWYRQLPEEGLKFMVYLQKENIIDESGMPKERFSAEFPKEGPSILRIQQVVRGDSAAYFCASSPRLAVDEQFFGPGTRLTVL.

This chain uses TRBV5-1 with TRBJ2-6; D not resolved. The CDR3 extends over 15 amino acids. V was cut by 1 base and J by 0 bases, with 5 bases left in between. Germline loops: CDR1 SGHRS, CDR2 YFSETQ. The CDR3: CASSLTASGANVLTF. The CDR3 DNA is TGCGCCAGCAGCTTGACCGCCTCTGGGGCCAACGTCCTGACTTTC.